Reported below is one TCR beta chain. Its antigen is still unknown. It has no much larger one-base neighbor in the sample; base qualities were not kept. The sample was run on an Illumina NovaSeq 6000. TCR cDNA was made using 5'RACE template switching, a step that added a universal primer site and unique molecular identifiers. Priming of cDNA synthesis was performed from both the TCR alpha and TCR beta constant segments. Library amplification involved two PCR steps, and the second step added sample barcodes and sequencing adapters. Sequencing of libraries was performed on Illumina HiSeq 2500 (2x100 bp) or NovaSeq (2x150 bp). Turning to the authors' computational methods: MIGEC was used to demultiplex reads and collapse the reads into UMI consensus sequences, and MiXCR was used for V(D)J alignment. Vaccine-responding clonotypes were identified with edgeR using replicate PBMC samples, with FDR below 0.01 and a log2 fold change above 5 up to day 15 being required. CD4 or CD8 identity was assigned to each bulk clonotype according to whether the clonotype was present at higher abundance in the sequenced CD4 repertoire or the sequenced CD8 repertoire. TCRdb took the public reads, trimmed them with fastp at Q25, ran MiXCR for clone calling and kept in-frame beta chains. Each CDR3 protein gets just one entry, which takes the most common genes and DNA from the rows behind it. The V and J calls were not made by the authors but by TCRdb's processing. Within this sample are 150,000 to 200,000 distinct CDR3 sequences, with 11% of them counted one time only. The top ten constitute 36% of the sample.

The meaning of the sample's treatment or condition label: live attenuated yellow fever vaccine strain. A standard Ficoll-Paque protocol was used to isolate PBMCs from peripheral blood. Dynabeads CD4 and CD8 positive selection kits were used to isolate CD4 and CD8 T-cell fractions. TriZol was used to extract RNA from bulk PBMCs, CD4 and CD8 fractions, and dextramer-positive and dextramer-negative fractions. Ends trimmed: V by 5 bases, J by 6 bases; bases unmatched to a gene: 12. CDR3 length: 16 amino acids, cysteine to phenylalanine. Of the read, only the CDR3 DNA is kept; its 48 bases are in frame from base 1. The germline V gene provides CDR1 LGHNT and CDR2 FRNRAP. This record belongs to a study of T cells after yellow fever vaccination (dated by TCRdb to the late 2010s). Describing the broader study: The SMART-Seq v4 Ultra Low Input RNA kit was used to prepare libraries from fractions with low cell numbers. Bulk TCR alpha and beta repertoires were sequenced longitudinally to track T-cell clones before and after primary and booster YFV17D yellow fever vaccination. Two healthy male donors, one aged 18 to 30 and one aged 30 to 40 years, made up the cohort. Blood was drawn at multiple timepoints before and after primary and secondary immunization, with bulk PBMC replicates and cell subsets isolated. General study outcomes and caveats: Most clones expanded after primary vaccination were re-detected after the booster (about 96% of CD4 and around nine tenths of CD8), suggesting broad memory maintenance. FACS-sorted repertoires could contain abundant contaminating clonotypes from the bulk population, so computational filtering was required. A small share of clonotypes occurred in both CD4 and CD8 compartments, likely arising from convergent recombination. The study included only two donors, which limits how far the findings can be generalized. Compared with the primary T-cell response, the secondary T-cell response was weaker but faster, peaking on day 5 rather than day 15.

The TCR was taken from a man aged 18-30 years who received the YFV17D yellow fever vaccine. The specimen comprised CD8+ T cells sorted from PBMCs, sampled 15 days after the yellow fever booster vaccination. The rearrangement joined TRBV12-5 to TRBJ2-2; TRBD2 aligns with 7 central bases. At the DNA level, the sequence is TGTGCTAGTGGTCCTCCGGTGGGGGGGGGATCCGGGGAGCTGTTTTTT. Its product reads: CASGPPVGGGSGELFF.